What follows is one T cell receptor (beta chain) and its context. Authors' data handling: Reference gene primer amplification in the assay estimated nucleated cell counts. TCRdb's copy holds only in-frame clones and misses some; the assay was immunoSEQ multiplex PCR. V, J and clone size are those of that table, while D and trimming were read from the DNA. The table includes 60,000 to 85,000 clones, roughly 80% detected once. This CDR3 region has 13 residues. Germline V CDR1 and CDR2: LNHDA, SQIVND (reference sequence). V lost 7 bases to trimming and J lost 6 bases; unmatched junction nucleotides: 3. The data were obtained in a study of blood T cell repertoires in COVID-19. Study background: Acute-phase and convalescent COVID-19 samples originated in the United States, Italy and Spain. Sources were T cells, B-cell-depleted T cells, or PBMCs; the material itself was cDNA or gDNA.

The V and J genes are TRBV19 and TRBJ2-1, with 10 bases fitting TRBD1. Source material: peripheral blood. The receptor was derived from an older woman with acute or convalescent COVID-19. The CDR3 loop is CASIRTGGNEQFF. The CDR3 DNA follows: TGTGCCAGTATCCGGACAGGGGGCAATGAGCAGTTCTTC.